This T cell receptor beta chain was recovered during a study of control samples from healthy donors and cancer patients. CDR3 length: 12 amino acids. Here immunoSEQ multiplex PCR was the method, and the copy in TCRdb shows in-frame clones only, minus some. The table shows about 89,000 clones, with over 75% occurring only once. The sequencing input was blood. This sequence was found in a woman aged 40 to 50 in good health. The chain combines TRBV21-1 with TRBJ2-3; TRBD1, the table's D call, lacks a check against the DNA. TRBV21-1 is classified as a pseudogene. The CDR3 DNA reads as TGTGCCAGCAGTCCAAACAGGTGTGCGCAGTATTTT. Protein: CASSPNRCAQYF.